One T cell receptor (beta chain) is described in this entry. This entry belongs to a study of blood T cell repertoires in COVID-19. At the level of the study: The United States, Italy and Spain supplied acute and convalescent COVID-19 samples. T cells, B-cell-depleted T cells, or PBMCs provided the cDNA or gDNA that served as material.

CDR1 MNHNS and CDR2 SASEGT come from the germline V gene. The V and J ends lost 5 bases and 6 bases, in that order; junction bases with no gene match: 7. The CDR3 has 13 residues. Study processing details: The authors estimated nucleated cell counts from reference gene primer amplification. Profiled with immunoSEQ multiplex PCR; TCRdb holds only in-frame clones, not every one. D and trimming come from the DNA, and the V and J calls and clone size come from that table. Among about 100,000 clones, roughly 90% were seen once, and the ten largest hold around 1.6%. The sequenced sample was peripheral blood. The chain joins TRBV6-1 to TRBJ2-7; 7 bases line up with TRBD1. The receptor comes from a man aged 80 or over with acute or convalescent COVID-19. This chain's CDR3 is CASSLQGPGEQYF. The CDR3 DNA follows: TGTGCCAGCAGTTTACAGGGGCCTGGCGAGCAGTACTTC.